The source of this T cell receptor beta chain is a study of CD4+ T cells in melanoma. In the case of this clone: The antigen is not known.

Profiled with immunoSEQ multiplex PCR; TCRdb holds only in-frame clones, not every one. Found here are 9,900 or so clones, about 63% of them singletons; the top ten hold 11% to 15%. Study-level points and caveats: CD8+ T cell, macrophage and B cell function reportedly correlated with neoantigen-specific CD4+ T cells. In melanoma, neoantigen-specific CD4+ T cells reportedly differed in differentiation state.

The V gene's germline CDR1 is GTSNPN and CDR2 SVGIG (reference sequence). Trimming stripped 5 bases from V and 0 bases from J, with 20 bases between. This CDR3 region has 17 residues. The sequence was collected from a human donor with melanoma. Specimen: cells from a culture (not recorded whether cultured in vitro). V and J are TRBV30 and TRBJ1-5; D is unclear. The CDR3 DNA reads TGTGCCTGGGGAGACTCCGTCTCCAAAGGTAGCAATCAGCCCCAGCATTTT. Amino acid sequence: CAWGDSVSKGSNQPQHF.